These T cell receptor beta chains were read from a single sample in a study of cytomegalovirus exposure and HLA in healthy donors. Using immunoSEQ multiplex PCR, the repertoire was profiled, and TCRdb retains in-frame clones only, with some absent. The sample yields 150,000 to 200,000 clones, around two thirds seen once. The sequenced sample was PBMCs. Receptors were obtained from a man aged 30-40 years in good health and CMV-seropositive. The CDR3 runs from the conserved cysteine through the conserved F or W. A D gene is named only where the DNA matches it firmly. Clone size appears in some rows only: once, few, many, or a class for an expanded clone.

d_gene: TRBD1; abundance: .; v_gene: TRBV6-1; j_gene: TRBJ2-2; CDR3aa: CASSEDRAVTGELFF; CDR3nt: TGTGCCAGCAGTGAGGACAGGGCGGTCACCGGGGAGCTGTTTTTT
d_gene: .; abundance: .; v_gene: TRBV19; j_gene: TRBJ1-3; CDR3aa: CASSSPFTGGVGNTIYF; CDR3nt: TGTGCCAGTAGTTCTCCTTTTACAGGAGGGGTTGGAAACACCATATATTTT
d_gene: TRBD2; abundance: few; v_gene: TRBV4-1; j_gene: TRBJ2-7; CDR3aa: CASKRTSGIDEQYF; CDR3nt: TGCGCCAGCAAGAGAACTAGCGGGATCGACGAGCAGTACTTC
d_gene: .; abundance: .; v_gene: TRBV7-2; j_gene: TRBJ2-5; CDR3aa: CASSPAVTYQETQYF; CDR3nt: TGTGCCAGCAGCCCGGCGGTTACATACCAAGAGACCCAGTACTTC
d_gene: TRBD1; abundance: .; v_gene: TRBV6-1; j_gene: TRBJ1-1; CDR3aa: CASSEATAGGFGTEAFF; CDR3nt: TGTGCCAGCAGTGAAGCCACGGCAGGGGGCTTTGGTACTGAAGCTTTCTTT
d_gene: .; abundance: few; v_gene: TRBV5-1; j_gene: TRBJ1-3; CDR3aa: CASSPNMLAGNTIYF; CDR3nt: TGCGCCAGCAGCCCAAACATGCTCGCTGGAAACACCATATATTTT
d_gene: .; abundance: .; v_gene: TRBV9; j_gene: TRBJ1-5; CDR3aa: CASSSYQDAPQHF; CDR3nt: TGTGCCAGCAGCTCCTACCAGGATGCGCCCCAGCATTTT
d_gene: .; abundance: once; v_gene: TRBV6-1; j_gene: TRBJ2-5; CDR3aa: CASSETVTQYF; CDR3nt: TGTGCCAGCAGTGAAACTGTGACCCAGTACTTC
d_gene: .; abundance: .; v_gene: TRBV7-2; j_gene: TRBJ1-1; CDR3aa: CASSLARGMRNTEAFF; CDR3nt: TGTGCCAGCAGCTTAGCCCGGGGTATGAGGAACACTGAAGCTTTCTTT
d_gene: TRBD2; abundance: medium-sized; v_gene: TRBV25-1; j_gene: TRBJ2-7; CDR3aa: CASSEEGLAFEQYF; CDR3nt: TGTGCCAGCAGTGAAGAGGGACTAGCGTTCGAGCAGTACTTC
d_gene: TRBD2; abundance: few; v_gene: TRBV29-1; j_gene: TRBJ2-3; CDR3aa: CSVPREGQADTQYF; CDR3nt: TGCAGCGTACCACGGGAGGGCCAGGCAGATACGCAGTATTTT
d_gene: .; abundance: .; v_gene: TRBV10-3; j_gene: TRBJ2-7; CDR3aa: CAIRGGTSRSYEQYF; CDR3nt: TGTGCCATCAGGGGAGGCACTAGCCGATCCTACGAGCAGTACTTC
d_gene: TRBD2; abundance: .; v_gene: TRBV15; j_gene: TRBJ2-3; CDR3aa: CATSESTSVSTDTQYF; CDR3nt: TGTGCCACCAGCGAATCGACTAGCGTTAGCACAGATACGCAGTATTTT
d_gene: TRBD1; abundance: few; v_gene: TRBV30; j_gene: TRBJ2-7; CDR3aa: CAWSDGTGVHEQYF; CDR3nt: TGTGCCTGGAGTGATGGGACAGGGGTCCACGAGCAGTACTTC
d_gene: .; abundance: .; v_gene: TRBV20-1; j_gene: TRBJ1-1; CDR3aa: CSARVNTEAFF; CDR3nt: TGCAGTGCTCGGGTGAACACTGAAGCTTTCTTT
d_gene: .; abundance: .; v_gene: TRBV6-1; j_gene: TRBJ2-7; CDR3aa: CASRSRSSYEQYF; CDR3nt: TGTGCCAGCAGGTCCCGGAGCTCCTACGAGCAGTACTTC
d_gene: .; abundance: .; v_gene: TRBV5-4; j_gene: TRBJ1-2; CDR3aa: CASSLGGRVYGYTF; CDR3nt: TGTGCCAGCAGCTTGGGGGGGCGCGTCTATGGCTACACCTTC
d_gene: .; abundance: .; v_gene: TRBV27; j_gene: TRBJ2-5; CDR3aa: CASSLREWETQYF; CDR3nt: TGTGCCAGCAGTCTCCGGGAGTGGGAGACCCAGTACTTC
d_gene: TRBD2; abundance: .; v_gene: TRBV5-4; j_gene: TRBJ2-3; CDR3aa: CASSLAGLAPDTQYF; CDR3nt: TGTGCCAGCAGCTTGGCGGGACTAGCGCCAGATACGCAGTATTTT
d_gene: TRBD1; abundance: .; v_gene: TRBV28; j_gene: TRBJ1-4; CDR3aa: CAARGTGLWDNEKLFF; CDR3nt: TGTGCCGCCAGGGGGACAGGGTTGTGGGATAATGAAAAACTGTTTTTT
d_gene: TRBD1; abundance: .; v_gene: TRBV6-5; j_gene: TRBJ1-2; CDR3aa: CASSYLTRQGGGYTF; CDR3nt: TGTGCCAGCAGTTACCTTACCCGACAGGGGGGTGGCTACACCTTC
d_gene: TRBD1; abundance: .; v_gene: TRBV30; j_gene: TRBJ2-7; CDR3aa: CAWSEGQGVEQYF; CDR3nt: TGTGCCTGGAGTGAGGGACAGGGGGTCGAGCAGTACTTC
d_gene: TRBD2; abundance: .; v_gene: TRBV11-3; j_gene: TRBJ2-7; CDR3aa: CASRIAGGLGQYF; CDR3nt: TGTGCCAGCAGGATAGCGGGAGGGTTAGGGCAGTACTTC
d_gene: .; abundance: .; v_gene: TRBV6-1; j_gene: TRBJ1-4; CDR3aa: CASSESISGRQNEKLFF; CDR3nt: TGTGCCAGCAGTGAATCTATTTCCGGCAGGCAGAATGAAAAACTGTTTTTT
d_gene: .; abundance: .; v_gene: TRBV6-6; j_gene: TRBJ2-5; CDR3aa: CASSIGLTETQYF; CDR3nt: TGTGCCAGCAGTATCGGACTAACCGAGACCCAGTACTTC
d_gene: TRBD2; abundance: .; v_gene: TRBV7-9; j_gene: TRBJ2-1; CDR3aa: CASSQTSSGDRAEQFF; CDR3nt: TGTGCCAGCAGCCAAACTTCTAGCGGAGACCGAGCCGAGCAGTTCTTC
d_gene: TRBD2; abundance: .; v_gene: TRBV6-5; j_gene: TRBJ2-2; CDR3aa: CATGVTSGFAGELFF; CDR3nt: TGTGCCACTGGAGTGACTAGCGGGTTCGCCGGGGAGCTGTTTTTT
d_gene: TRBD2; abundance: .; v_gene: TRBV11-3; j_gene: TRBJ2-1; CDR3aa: CASSLGTSGRAEQFF; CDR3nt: TGTGCCAGCAGCTTAGGGACTAGCGGGAGAGCTGAGCAGTTCTTC
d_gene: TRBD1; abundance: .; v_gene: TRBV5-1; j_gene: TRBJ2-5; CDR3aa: CASSLQDGRGETQYF; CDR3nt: TGCGCCAGCAGCTTGCAAGACGGCAGGGGGGAGACCCAGTACTTC
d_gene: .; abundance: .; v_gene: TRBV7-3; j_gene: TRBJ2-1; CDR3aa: CASSFLSNVEGEQFF; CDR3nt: TGTGCCAGCAGCTTCCTCTCAAATGTGGAGGGGGAGCAGTTCTTC
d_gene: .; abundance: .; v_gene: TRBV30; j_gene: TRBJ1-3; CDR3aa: CAWSMGQSSGNTIYF; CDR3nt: TGTGCCTGGAGCATGGGACAAAGCTCTGGAAACACCATATATTTT
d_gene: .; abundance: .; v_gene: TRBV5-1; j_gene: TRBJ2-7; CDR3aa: CASSPWGDDYEQYF; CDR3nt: TGCGCCAGCAGCCCTTGGGGGGACGACTACGAGCAGTACTTC
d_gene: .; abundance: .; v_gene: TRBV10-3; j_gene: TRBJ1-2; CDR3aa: CAISGLGVGYGYTF; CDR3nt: TGTGCCATCAGTGGGCTAGGTGTCGGCTATGGCTACACCTTC
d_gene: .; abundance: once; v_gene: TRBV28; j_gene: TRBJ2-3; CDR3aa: CASSSPGGHGDTQYF; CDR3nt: TGTGCCAGCAGTTCCCCCGGGGGGCATGGAGATACGCAGTATTTT
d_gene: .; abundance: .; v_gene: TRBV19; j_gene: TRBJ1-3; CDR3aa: CASSAPPPGNGGNTIYF; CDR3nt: TGTGCCAGTAGTGCTCCCCCTCCGGGGAATGGTGGAAACACCATATATTTT
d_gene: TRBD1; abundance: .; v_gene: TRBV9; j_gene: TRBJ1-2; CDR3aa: CASSASTGVGGYTF; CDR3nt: TGTGCCAGCAGCGCGTCCACAGGGGTAGGGGGCTACACCTTC
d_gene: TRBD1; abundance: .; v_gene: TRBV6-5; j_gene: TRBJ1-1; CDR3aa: CASRAGQGPDTEAFF; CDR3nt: TGTGCCAGCAGAGCCGGACAGGGGCCTGACACTGAAGCTTTCTTT
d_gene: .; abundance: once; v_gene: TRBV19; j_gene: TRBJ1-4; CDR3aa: CASSRVGQGNEKLFF; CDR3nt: TGTGCCAGTAGTAGAGTCGGCCAGGGTAACGAAAAACTGTTTTTT
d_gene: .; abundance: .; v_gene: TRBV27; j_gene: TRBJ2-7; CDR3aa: CASSLTDTSYEQYF; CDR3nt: TGTGCCAGCAGTCTGACAGACACCTCCTACGAGCAGTACTTC
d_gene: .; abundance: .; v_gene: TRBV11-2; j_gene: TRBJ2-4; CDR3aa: CASSFEGGSQYF; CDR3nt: TGTGCCAGCAGCTTCGAGGGCGGCTCTCAGTACTTC
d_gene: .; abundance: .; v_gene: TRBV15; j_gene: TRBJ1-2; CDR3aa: CATSQGLGVSGYTF; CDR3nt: TGTGCCACCAGCCAGGGACTGGGGGTGAGTGGCTACACCTTC
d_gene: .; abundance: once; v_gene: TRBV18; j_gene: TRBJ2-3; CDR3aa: CASSPTTGYTDTQYF; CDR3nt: TGTGCCAGCTCACCTACAACGGGGTACACAGATACGCAGTATTTT
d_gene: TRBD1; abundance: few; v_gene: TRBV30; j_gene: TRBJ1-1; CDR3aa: CAWTGQGNTEAFF; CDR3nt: TGTGCCTGGACAGGACAGGGCAACACTGAAGCTTTCTTT